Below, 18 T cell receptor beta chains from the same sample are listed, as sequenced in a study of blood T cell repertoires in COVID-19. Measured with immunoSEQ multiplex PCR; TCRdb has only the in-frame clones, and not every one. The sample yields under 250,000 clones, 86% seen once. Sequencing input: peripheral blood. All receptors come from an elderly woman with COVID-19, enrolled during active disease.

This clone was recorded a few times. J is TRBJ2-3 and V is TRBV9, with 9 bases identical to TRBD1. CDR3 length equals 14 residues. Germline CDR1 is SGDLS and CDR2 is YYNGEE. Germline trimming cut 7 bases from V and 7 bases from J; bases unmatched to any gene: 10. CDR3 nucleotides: TGTGCCAGCGGGCCCGGGACAGGGATGAATACGCAGTATTTT. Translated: CASGPGTGMNTQYF.

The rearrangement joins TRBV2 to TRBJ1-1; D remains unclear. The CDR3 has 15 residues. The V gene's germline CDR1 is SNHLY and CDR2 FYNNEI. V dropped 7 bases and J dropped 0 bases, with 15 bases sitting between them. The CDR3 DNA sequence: TGTGCCAGCACCTATAGTCGCCTCATGAACACTGAAGCTTTCTTT. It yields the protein CASTYSRLMNTEAFF.

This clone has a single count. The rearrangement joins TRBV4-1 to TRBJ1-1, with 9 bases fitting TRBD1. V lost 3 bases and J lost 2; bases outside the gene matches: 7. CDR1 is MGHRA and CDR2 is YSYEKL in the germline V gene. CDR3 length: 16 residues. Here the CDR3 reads CASSHIGQGINTEAFF. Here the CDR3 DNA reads TGCGCCAGCAGCCATATCGGACAGGGGATTAACACTGAAGCTTTCTTT.

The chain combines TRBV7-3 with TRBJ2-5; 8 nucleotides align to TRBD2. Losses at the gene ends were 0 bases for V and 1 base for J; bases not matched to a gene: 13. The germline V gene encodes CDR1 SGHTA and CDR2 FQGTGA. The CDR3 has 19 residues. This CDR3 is CASSLTGSGGGGTQETQYF. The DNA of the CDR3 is TGTGCCAGCAGCTTAACGGGTTCCGGAGGCGGGGGGACCCAAGAGACCCAGTACTTC.

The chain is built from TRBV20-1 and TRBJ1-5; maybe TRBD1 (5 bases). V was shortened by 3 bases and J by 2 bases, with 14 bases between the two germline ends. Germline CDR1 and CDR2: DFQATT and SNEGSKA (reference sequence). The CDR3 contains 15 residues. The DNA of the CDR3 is TGCAGTGCTAGTTATCAGGGTGTAGGCAATCAGCCCCAGCATTTT. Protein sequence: CSASYQGVGNQPQHF.

The CDR3 nucleotides read TGTGCCAGCTCACGGTCAGAGACAGGGGGATCTTGGGCTGAAGCTTTCTTT. Translated: CASSRSETGGSWAEAFF. The rearrangement uses TRBV18 and TRBJ1-1; 9 bases fit TRBD1. The germline V gene encodes CDR1 KGHSH and CDR2 LQKENI. V trimming: 4 bases; J trimming: 6 bases; junction bases outside the gene matches: 15. This CDR3 contains 17 residues.

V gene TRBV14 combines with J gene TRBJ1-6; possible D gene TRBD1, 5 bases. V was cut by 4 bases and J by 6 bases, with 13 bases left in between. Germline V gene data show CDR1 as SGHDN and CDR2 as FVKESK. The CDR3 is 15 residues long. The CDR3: CASSRETEVNSPLHF. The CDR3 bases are TGTGCCAGCAGCCGAGAGACAGAGGTTAATTCACCCCTCCACTTT.

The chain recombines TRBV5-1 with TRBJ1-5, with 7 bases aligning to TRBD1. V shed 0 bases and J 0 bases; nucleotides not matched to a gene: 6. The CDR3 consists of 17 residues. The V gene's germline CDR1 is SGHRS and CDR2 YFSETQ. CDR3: CASSLGTGDYSNQPQHF. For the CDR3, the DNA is TGCGCCAGCAGCTTGGGCACAGGGGATTATAGCAATCAGCCCCAGCATTTT.

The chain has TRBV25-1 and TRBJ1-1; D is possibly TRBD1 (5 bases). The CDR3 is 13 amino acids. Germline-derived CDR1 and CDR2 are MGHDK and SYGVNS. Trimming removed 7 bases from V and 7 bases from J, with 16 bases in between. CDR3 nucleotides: TGTGCCAGCAATCGCCAGGGATTAGGTGAAGCTTTCTTT. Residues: CASNRQGLGEAFF.

The CDR3 nucleotides are TGTGCCAGCAGTACCCAGACAGGGGGCTATGAGCAGTTCTTC. Translation: CASSTQTGGYEQFF. V usage is TRBV6-5 and J usage is TRBJ2-1, with 10 bases identical to TRBD1. Losses at the gene ends were 5 bases for V and 8 bases for J; bases not matched to a gene: 6. The V gene's germline CDR1 is MNHEY and CDR2 SVGAGI. The CDR3 loop spans 14 amino acids.

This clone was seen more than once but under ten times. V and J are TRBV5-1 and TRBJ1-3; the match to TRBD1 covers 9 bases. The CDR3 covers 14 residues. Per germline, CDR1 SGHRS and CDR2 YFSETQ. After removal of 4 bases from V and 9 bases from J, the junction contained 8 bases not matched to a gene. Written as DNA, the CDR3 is TGCGCCAGCAGCCAACAGGGACAGGGTTCCACCATATATTTT. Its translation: CASSQQGQGSTIYF.

This CDR3 reads CASRSAAESSYEQYF. As DNA, the CDR3 is TGTGCCAGCAGATCGGCGGCAGAGAGCTCCTACGAGCAGTACTTC. This chain links TRBV28 with TRBJ2-7; D unclear. This CDR3 has 15 amino acids. Germline lookup yields CDR1 MDHEN and CDR2 SYDVKM. With 6 bases removed from V and 0 bases from J, the gap between germline ends came to 15 bases.

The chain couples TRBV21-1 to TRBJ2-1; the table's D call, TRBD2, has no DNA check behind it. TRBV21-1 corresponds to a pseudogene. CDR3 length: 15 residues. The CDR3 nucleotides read TGTGCCAGCAGCAAGAACACTAGCTCCTACAATGAGCAGTTCTTC. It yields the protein CASSKNTSSYNEQFF.

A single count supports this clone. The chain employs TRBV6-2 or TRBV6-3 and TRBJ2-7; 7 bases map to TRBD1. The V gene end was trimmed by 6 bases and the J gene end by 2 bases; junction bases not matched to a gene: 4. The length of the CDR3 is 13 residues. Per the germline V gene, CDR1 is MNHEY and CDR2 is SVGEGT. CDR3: CASSDRVTYEQYF. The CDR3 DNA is TGTGCCAGCAGCGACAGGGTCACCTACGAGCAGTACTTC.

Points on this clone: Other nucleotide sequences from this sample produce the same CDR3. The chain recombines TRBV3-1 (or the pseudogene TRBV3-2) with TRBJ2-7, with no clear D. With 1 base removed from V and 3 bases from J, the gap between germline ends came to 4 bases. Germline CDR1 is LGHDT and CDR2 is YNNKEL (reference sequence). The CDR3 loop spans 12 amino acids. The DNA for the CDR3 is TGTGCCAGCAGCCAAGTGCGCTACGAGCAGTACTTC. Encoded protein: CASSQVRYEQYF.

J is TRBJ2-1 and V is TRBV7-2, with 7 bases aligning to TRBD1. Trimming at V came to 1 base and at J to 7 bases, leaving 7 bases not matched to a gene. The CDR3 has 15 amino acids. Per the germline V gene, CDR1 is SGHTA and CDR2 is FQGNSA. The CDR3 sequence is CASSLVGGLGNEQFF. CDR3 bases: TGTGCCAGCAGCTTAGTAGGGGGCCTGGGGAATGAGCAGTTCTTC. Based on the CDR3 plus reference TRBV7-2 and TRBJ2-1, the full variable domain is GAGVSQSPSNKVTEKGKDVELRCDPISGHTALYWYRQSLGQGLEFLIYFQGNSAPDKSGLPSDRFSAERTGGSVSTLTIQRTQQEDSAVYLCASSLVGGLGNEQFFGPGTRLTVL.

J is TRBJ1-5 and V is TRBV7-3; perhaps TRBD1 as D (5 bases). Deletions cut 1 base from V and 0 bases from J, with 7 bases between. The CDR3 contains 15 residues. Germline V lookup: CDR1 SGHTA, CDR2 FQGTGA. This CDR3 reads CASSLNGGSNQPQHF. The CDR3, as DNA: TGTGCCAGCAGCTTAAACGGGGGTAGCAATCAGCCCCAGCATTTT.

In DNA form, the CDR3 reads TGTGCCAGCAGTTACTCCCGGGACACCAATCAGCCCCAGCATTTT. Translation: CASSYSRDTNQPQHF. The gene calls are TRBV6-5 and TRBJ1-5, with D perhaps TRBD1 (6 bases). This CDR3 is built from 15 residues. Germline lookup yields CDR1 MNHEY and CDR2 SVGAGI. V was shortened by 0 bases and J by 3 bases, with 9 bases between the two germline ends.